This T cell receptor beta chain was identified in a study of OX40 agonist ivuxolimab in advanced cancers. For the study at large: Ivuxolimab, an agonist antibody against OX40 (CD134), was given to patients. Dose-escalation subjects each had hepatocellular carcinoma, melanoma, renal cell or head and neck cancer. Study findings and constraints: Low levels of normalized T-cell clonal expansion also appeared in some nonresponders.

CDR3 size: 16 residues. Germline-derived CDR1 and CDR2 are SGHTA and FQGNSA. V was shortened by 0 bases and J by 0 bases, with 10 bases between the two germline ends. On this clone itself: What it binds is unknown.

The assay was immunoSEQ multiplex PCR, and TCRdb's table has in-frame clones only and misses some. The sample records about 78,000 clones, about 90% being singletons. The investigators sampled blood at baseline, at cycle 4 day 1, and at cycle 7 day 1. The source is an adult with an advanced solid tumor such as melanoma, head and neck, liver or kidney cancer. V gene TRBV7-2 combines with J gene TRBJ2-3; D is possibly TRBD2 (6 bases). The sample consisted of CD4+ or CD8+ T cells sorted from blood, taken in a trial of the OX40 agonist ivuxolimab. The CDR3 sequence is CASSLAGDSSTDTQYF. For the CDR3, the DNA is TGTGCCAGCAGCTTAGCGGGGGACTCTAGCACAGATACGCAGTATTTT.